This T cell receptor (beta chain) was documented in a study of blood T cells in healthy people across ages. The second PCR ran roughly 6 to 11 cycles with a sample-barcoded 5' primer and J-beta primers. One entry per CDR3 protein results from TCRdb running MiXCR on the 5' RACE reads. The sample includes around 1.5 million distinct CDR3 sequences, around 55% of them seen just once. The germline gives CDR1 LGHNA, CDR2 YSLEER. Trimming cost V 1 base and J 11 bases, with 22 bases left between them. The CDR3 contains 16 residues. The sample was blood. V gene TRBV4-3 combines with J gene TRBJ2-3, with D uncertain. This receptor was identified in a man in his late teens or twenties in good health. This CDR3 reads CASSQVPTPAQIKQYF. In nucleotides, the CDR3 is TGCGCCAGCAGCCAAGTCCCGACACCCGCACAGATAAAGCAGTATTTT.